This is a list of T cell receptor beta chains from one sample in a study of blood T cells in healthy people across ages. Each CDR3 protein gets one entry after TCRdb re-called the 5' RACE reads with MiXCR. The profile shows around 1,900,000 distinct CDR3 sequences, roughly two fifths of them singletons. The sample was blood. These receptors all stem from a human donor in good health. CDR3s include the opening cysteine and the closing phenylalanine or tryptophan. The D gene is left open where the match is weak. The size of a clone is reported for some rows only, either as once, few or many, or as a class for expanded clones.

j_gene | d_gene | abundance | v_gene | CDR3aa | CDR3nt
TRBJ1-2 | TRBD1 | NA | TRBV12-3/TRBV12-4 | CATSPGQGCYDYTF | TGTGCCACTAGTCCGGGACAGGGATGCTATGACTACACCTTC
TRBJ1-2 | TRBD1 | few | TRBV20-1 | CSALDRSNYGYTF | TGCAGTGCCTTGGACAGGTCCAACTATGGCTACACCTTC
TRBJ2-1 | NA | few | TRBV7-2 | CASSLDVALNEQFF | TGTGCCAGCAGCTTAGACGTAGCGCTGAATGAGCAGTTCTTC
TRBJ2-3 | NA | few | TRBV20-1 | CSASSRGVSTDTQYF | TGCAGTGCTTCCTCCAGGGGTGTGAGCACAGATACGCAGTATTTT
TRBJ1-2 | NA | NA | TRBV7-9 | CASSTYQNRARGNYGYTF | TGTGCCAGCAGCACGTATCAAAACCGGGCCCGGGGGAACTATGGCTACACCTTC
TRBJ2-3 | TRBD2 | few | TRBV4-3 | CASRKRDYGTDTQYF | TGCGCCAGCAGGAAACGGGACTATGGCACAGATACGCAGTATTTT
TRBJ1-1 | NA | few | TRBV4-3 | CASSPDGAEAFF | TGCGCCAGCAGCCCCGACGGCGCTGAAGCTTTCTTT
TRBJ2-5 | TRBD2 | NA | TRBV7-6 | CASSPSGAAGGFETQYF | TGTGCCAGCAGCCCCTCTGGTGCGGCGGGAGGGTTTGAGACCCAGTACTTC
TRBJ2-3 | TRBD1 | many | TRBV29-1 | CSVGGQPGQGATDTQYF | TGCAGCGTTGGGGGGCAACCGGGACAGGGGGCCACAGATACGCAGTATTTT
TRBJ2-7 | NA | NA | TRBV4-3 | CASSQGVEPPYEQYF | TGCGCCAGCAGCCAAGGGGTGGAGCCCCCCTACGAGCAGTACTTC
TRBJ2-1 | TRBD2 | many | TRBV29-1 | CSVPPSGGPYNEQFF | TGCAGCGTTCCGCCTAGCGGGGGGCCATACAATGAGCAGTTCTTC
TRBJ2-7 | NA | few | TRBV4-1 | CASSQPPRSYEQYF | TGCGCCAGCAGCCAACCCCCGCGCTCCTACGAGCAGTACTTC
TRBJ2-1 | TRBD2 | NA | TRBV4-1 | CASSQDWLAGGLNEQFF | TGCGCCAGCAGCCAAGATTGGCTAGCGGGGGGGCTCAATGAGCAGTTCTTC
TRBJ1-2 | NA | NA | TRBV7-2 | CASRDGAAEGYTF | TGTGCCAGCAGGGATGGGGCTGCCGAAGGCTACACCTTC
TRBJ2-5 | TRBD2 | few | TRBV20-1 | CSARAGGQEETQYF | TGCAGTGCTAGGGCGGGGGGGCAGGAAGAGACCCAGTACTTC
TRBJ2-3 | TRBD2 | once | TRBV20-1 | CSASDPGLAGHPSTDTQYF | TGCAGTGCTAGCGACCCGGGACTAGCGGGGCACCCTAGCACAGATACGCAGTATTTT
TRBJ1-2 | TRBD1 | NA | TRBV2 | CASSWETGAEGYTF | TGTGCCAGCAGCTGGGAGACAGGGGCGGAAGGCTACACCTTC
TRBJ2-1 | NA | NA | TRBV2 | CASSSDSPNNEQFF | TGTGCCAGCAGTTCCGACAGCCCAAACAATGAGCAGTTCTTC
TRBJ2-7 | NA | NA | TRBV6-5 | CAGRDIVSEQYF | TGTGCCGGCCGGGACATCGTCTCCGAGCAGTACTTC
TRBJ1-2 | NA | NA | TRBV10-3 | CAISESRHYGYTF | TGTGCCATCAGTGAGTCTCGGCACTATGGCTACACCTTC
TRBJ1-2 | NA | NA | TRBV9 | CASSVGHWAPSTHGYTF | TGTGCCAGCAGCGTAGGACACTGGGCCCCCTCTACCCATGGCTACACCTTC
TRBJ1-4 | TRBD1 | NA | TRBV2 | CASTGTGVVFF | TGTGCCAGCACCGGAACAGGGGTTGTGTTTTTT
TRBJ2-1 | TRBD2 | few | TRBV7-2 | CASSPPSGVASYNEQFF | TGTGCCAGCAGCCCCCCTAGCGGGGTGGCCTCGTACAATGAGCAGTTCTTC
TRBJ1-1 | NA | many | TRBV4-3 | CASSQGVKGTTEAFF | TGCGCCAGCAGCCAAGGTGTGAAAGGTACCACTGAAGCTTTCTTT
TRBJ2-3 | NA | NA | TRBV29-1 | CSVEDVPNSDTQYF | TGCAGCGTTGAAGACGTGCCTAACTCGGATACGCAGTATTTT
TRBJ2-7 | TRBD1 | NA | TRBV29-1 | CGVESGTGTYEQYF | TGCGGCGTTGAGTCCGGGACAGGGACCTACGAGCAGTACTTC
TRBJ2-1 | NA | few | TRBV4-3 | CASSQEHSSGGAHEQFF | TGCGCCAGCAGCCAAGAGCATTCTTCTGGGGGGGCCCATGAGCAGTTCTTC
TRBJ2-7 | TRBD2 | NA | TRBV7-2 | CASSVRGIGGEGFKQYF | TGTGCCAGCAGCGTTCGGGGGATCGGGGGGGAGGGTTTTAAGCAGTACTTC
TRBJ2-7 | NA | few | TRBV2 | CASSGIPTDSIHYEQYF | TGTGCCAGCAGTGGAATACCGACAGACTCGATTCACTACGAGCAGTACTTC
TRBJ2-5 | TRBD2 | few | TRBV6-5 | CASSLEAGVPGEQYF | TGTGCCAGCAGTCTTGAAGCGGGGGTGCCAGGAGAGCAGTACTTC
TRBJ1-2 | NA | few | TRBV29-1 | CSAEGVGYGYTF | TGCAGCGCAGAGGGGGTAGGGTATGGCTACACCTTC
TRBJ2-5 | TRBD2 | few | TRBV20-1 | CSARLSGGETQYF | TGCAGTGCTAGACTTAGCGGGGGAGAGACCCAGTACTTC
TRBJ1-2 | TRBD1 | NA | TRBV6-1 | CASRNRDRDYGYTF | TGTGCCAGCAGGAACCGGGACAGGGACTATGGCTACACCTTC
TRBJ2-7 | TRBD1 | NA | TRBV7-9 | CASSWGQGDPYEQYF | TGTGCCAGCAGCTGGGGACAGGGGGATCCCTACGAGCAGTACTTC
TRBJ2-1 | NA | NA | TRBV7-2 | CASSPGQGWEQFF | TGTGCCAGCAGCCCGGGGCAGGGATGGGAGCAGTTCTTC
TRBJ2-3 | NA | few | TRBV6-8 | CASSSDICTDTQYF | TGTGCCAGCAGTTCGGACATCTGCACAGATACGCAGTATTTT
TRBJ2-2 | TRBD2 | once | TRBV4-3 | CASSQDSGGGTDTGELFF | TGCGCCAGCAGCCAAGATTCGGGCGGGGGGACGGACACCGGGGAGCTGTTTTTT
TRBJ1-6 | NA | NA | TRBV28 | CASLTEQGVLSSYNSPLHF | TGTGCCAGCCTCACCGAGCAGGGAGTGTTGAGCTCCTATAATTCACCCCTCCACTTT
TRBJ2-3 | TRBD2 | NA | TRBV20-1 | CSARDQRGGRADTQYF | TGCAGTGCTAGAGATCAGCGGGGGGGGAGGGCAGATACGCAGTATTTT
TRBJ2-7 | TRBD2 | few | TRBV6-2/TRBV6-3 | CASRTSGNYEQYF | TGTGCCAGCAGGACTAGCGGAAACTACGAGCAGTACTTC
TRBJ2-7 | TRBD1 | NA | TRBV28 | CASIPTTGGHEQYF | TGTGCCAGCATTCCAACGACAGGGGGGCACGAGCAGTACTTC
TRBJ2-1 | NA | few | TRBV2 | CASATSTGRGWQFF | TGTGCCAGCGCTACCTCAACAGGGCGGGGATGGCAGTTCTTC
TRBJ1-2 | TRBD1 | few | TRBV29-1 | CSVVQGGDGYTF | TGCAGCGTTGTACAGGGGGGGGATGGCTACACCTTC
TRBJ1-2 | NA | NA | TRBV4-3 | CASSQDLQGGRHGYTF | TGCGCCAGCAGCCAAGATCTTCAGGGTGGGAGGCATGGCTACACCTTC
TRBJ2-5 | TRBD2 | NA | TRBV18 | CASSPNELAGVQWSQYF | TGTGCCAGCTCACCCAACGAGCTAGCGGGGGTCCAATGGTCCCAGTACTTC
TRBJ2-3 | TRBD2 | NA | TRBV6-2/TRBV6-3 | CASILLAGDTDTQYF | TGTGCCAGCATACTCCTAGCGGGGGACACAGATACGCAGTATTTT
TRBJ2-3 | NA | NA | TRBV7-2 | CASSIPMGSGTNTDTQYF | TGTGCCAGCAGCATACCCATGGGATCCGGGACCAACACAGATACGCAGTATTTT
TRBJ2-1 | NA | few | TRBV24-1 | CATSDPRWDYNEQFF | TGTGCCACCAGTGACCCGCGCTGGGACTACAATGAGCAGTTCTTC
TRBJ1-2 | NA | NA | TRBV20-1 | CSANSDLKGGYTF | TGCAGTGCCAACTCGGACCTCAAGGGGGGCTACACCTTC
TRBJ2-1 | TRBD1 | NA | TRBV7-9 | CASSFGTGHYNEQFF | TGTGCCAGCAGCTTTGGGACAGGGCACTACAATGAGCAGTTCTTC
TRBJ2-7 | TRBD1 | few | TRBV6-5 | CASSYSKTGANEQYF | TGTGCCAGCAGTTACTCTAAGACAGGGGCCAACGAGCAGTACTTC
TRBJ1-1 | TRBD1 | few | TRBV29-1 | CSANTGVTEAFF | TGCAGCGCTAATACAGGGGTCACTGAAGCTTTCTTT
TRBJ2-5 | NA | few | TRBV5-5 | CASSLGDLQETQYF | TGTGCCAGCAGCTTGGGGGACCTCCAAGAGACCCAGTACTTC
TRBJ2-3 | TRBD2 | few | TRBV20-1 | CSARRLAGDVTDTQYF | TGCAGTGCTAGGAGACTAGCGGGGGACGTAACAGATACGCAGTATTTT
TRBJ2-2 | TRBD2 | NA | TRBV14 | CASSQELWSSGTDTGELFF | TGTGCCAGCAGCCAAGAATTATGGTCTAGCGGGACCGACACCGGGGAGCTGTTTTTT